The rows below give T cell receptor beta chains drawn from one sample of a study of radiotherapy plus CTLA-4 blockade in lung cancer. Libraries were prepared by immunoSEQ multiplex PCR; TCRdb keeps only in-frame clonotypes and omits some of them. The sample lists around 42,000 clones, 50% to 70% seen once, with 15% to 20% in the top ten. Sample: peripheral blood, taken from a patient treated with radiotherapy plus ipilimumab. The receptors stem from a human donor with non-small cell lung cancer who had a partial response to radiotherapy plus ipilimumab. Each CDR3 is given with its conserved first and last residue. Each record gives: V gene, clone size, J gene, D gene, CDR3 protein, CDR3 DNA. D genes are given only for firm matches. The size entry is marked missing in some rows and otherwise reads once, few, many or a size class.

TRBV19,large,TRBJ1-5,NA,CASSIDGRGSQPQHF,TGTGCCAGTAGTATAGATGGCAGGGGAAGTCAGCCCCAGCATTTT
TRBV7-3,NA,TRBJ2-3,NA,CASSLGSGGWSDTQYF,TGTGCCAGCAGCTTAGGCAGTGGAGGGTGGAGTGATACGCAGTATTTT
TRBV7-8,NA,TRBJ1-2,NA,CASSARDKLTTGYTF,TGTGCCAGCAGCGCCCGGGACAAGCTAACTACTGGCTACACCTTC
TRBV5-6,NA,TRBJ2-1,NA,CASSLGHFYNEQFF,TGTGCCAGCAGCTTGGGACACTTCTACAATGAGCAGTTCTTC
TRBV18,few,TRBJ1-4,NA,CASSPRTDPGEKLFF,TGTGCCAGCTCACCCCGGACAGACCCGGGTGAAAAACTGTTTTTT
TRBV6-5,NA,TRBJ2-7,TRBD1,CASSPPPDRGHEQYF,TGTGCCAGCAGTCCGCCTCCGGACAGGGGCCACGAGCAGTACTTC
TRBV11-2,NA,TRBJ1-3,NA,CASSWGAGLSGNTIYF,TGTGCCAGCAGCTGGGGAGCAGGCCTCTCTGGAAACACCATATATTTT
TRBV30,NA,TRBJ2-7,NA,CAWSLHLGGPIYEQYF,TGTGCCTGGAGTCTACACCTGGGGGGACCCATCTACGAGCAGTACTTC
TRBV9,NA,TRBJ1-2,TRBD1,CASSVFDRGGSYGYTF,TGTGCCAGCAGCGTTTTCGACAGGGGGGGCAGCTATGGCTACACCTTC
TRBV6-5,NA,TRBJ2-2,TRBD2,CASSRLAGYGELFF,TGTGCCAGCAGCCGACTAGCGGGATATGGGGAGCTGTTTTTT
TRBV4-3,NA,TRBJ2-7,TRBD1,CASSQGHRGAYEQYF,TGCGCCAGCAGCCAAGGGCACAGGGGTGCCTACGAGCAGTACTTC
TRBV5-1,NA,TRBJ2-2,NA,CASSLEPGTGELFF,TGCGCCAGCAGCTTGGAACCCGGGACCGGGGAGCTGTTTTTT
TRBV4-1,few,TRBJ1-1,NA,CASSLSPGTTTEAFF,TGCGCCAGCAGCCTTAGTCCGGGGACTACAACTGAAGCTTTCTTT
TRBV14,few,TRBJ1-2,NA,CASSQVAVNYGYTF,TGTGCCAGCAGCCAAGTGGCGGTAAACTATGGCTACACCTTC